This T cell receptor beta chain came from a study of cytomegalovirus exposure and HLA in healthy donors. General study points: Fewer N-insertions than the approximately 610-donor mean were reportedly shown by an Asian-associated ancestry cluster in a later analysis. Within the data, a cluster of highly shared sequence variants was likely a sequencing artifact. The study carried out a later analysis of TCR beta sequences. It associated under 20,000 of them with specific HLA alleles at a false discovery rate of 0.05. The authors enumerated over 150 TCR beta chains as linked to cytomegalovirus.

Vbeta (60) and Jbeta (13) primers were used in the PCR. Some clones are missing from TCRdb's copy, which holds only in-frame ones; the method was immunoSEQ multiplex PCR. The sample holds roughly 200,000 clones, roughly 73% seen once. About this clone itself: What it binds is not known. Its ends do not fully match the called genes, so a read error is possible.

In germline, CDR1 is SQVTM, CDR2 ANQGSEA. The CDR3 covers 12 residues. Material: PBMCs. The source is a woman aged 25 to 39 in good health and CMV-seronegative. The chain links TRBV29-1 to TRBJ1-2; no reliable D call. The DNA for the CDR3 is TGCGGCGTTGATAGTACAGATTATGGCTACACCTTC. Translated, it gives CGVDSTDYGYTF.